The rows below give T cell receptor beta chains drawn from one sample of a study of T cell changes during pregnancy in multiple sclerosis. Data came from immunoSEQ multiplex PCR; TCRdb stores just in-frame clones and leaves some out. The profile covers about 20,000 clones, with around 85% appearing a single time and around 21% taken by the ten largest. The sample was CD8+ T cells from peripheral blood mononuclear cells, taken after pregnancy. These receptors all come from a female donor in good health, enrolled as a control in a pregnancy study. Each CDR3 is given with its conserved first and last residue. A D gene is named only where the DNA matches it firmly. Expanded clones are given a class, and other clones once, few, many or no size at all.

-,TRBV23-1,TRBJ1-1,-,CASSQGGKVNTEAFF,TGCGCCAGCAGTCAAGGGGGGAAGGTGAACACTGAAGCTTTCTTT
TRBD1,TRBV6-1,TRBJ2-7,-,CASSEETGGLYEQYF,TGTGCCAGCAGTGAAGAGACAGGGGGACTGTACGAGCAGTACTTC
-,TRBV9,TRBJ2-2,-,CASSVTGTGELFF,TGTGCCAGCAGCGTAACTGGCACCGGGGAGCTGTTTTTT
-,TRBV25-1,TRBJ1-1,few,CASSVLQEAFF,TGTGCCAGCAGTGTTCTCCAGGAAGCTTTCTTT
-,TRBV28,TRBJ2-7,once,CASQTQEPSYEQYF,TGTGCCAGCCAGACCCAGGAACCTTCCTACGAGCAGTACTTC
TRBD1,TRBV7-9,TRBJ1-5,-,CASSLGTGGLGNQPQHF,TGTGCCAGCAGCCTGGGGACAGGGGGCTTAGGCAATCAGCCCCAGCATTTT
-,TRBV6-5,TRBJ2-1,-,CASSYTRGIYNEQFF,TGTGCCAGCAGTTACACTCGCGGGATCTACAATGAGCAGTTCTTC
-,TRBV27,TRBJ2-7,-,CASSTRLAYEQYF,TGTGCCAGCAGTACCCGACTAGCCTACGAGCAGTACTTC
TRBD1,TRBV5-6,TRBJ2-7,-,CASSLRGQGSYEQYF,TGTGCCAGCAGCCTACGAGGACAGGGATCCTACGAGCAGTACTTC
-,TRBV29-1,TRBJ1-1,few,CSVGLTEAFF,TGCAGCGTTGGGCTCACTGAAGCTTTCTTT
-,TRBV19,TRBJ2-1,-,CASSIKRRILDEQFF,TGTGCCAGTAGTATAAAGCGTAGGATTCTCGATGAGCAGTTCTTC
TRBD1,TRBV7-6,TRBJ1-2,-,CASSLQQGNYGYTF,TGTGCCAGCAGCTTACAACAGGGGAACTATGGCTACACCTTC
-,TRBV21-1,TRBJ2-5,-,CASSKGVAGVVETQYF,TGTGCCAGCAGCAAGGGGGTCGCGGGAGTGGTGGAGACCCAGTACTTC